This T cell receptor (beta chain) was identified during a study of radiotherapy plus CTLA-4 blockade in lung cancer. General observations from the study: Reports identified early blood T cell clone dynamics, with interferon-beta, as the best response predictor. Expansion of tumor-derived TCR clones was observed in blood after radiotherapy plus ipilimumab.

This clone was recorded a few times. The antigen remains undetermined. Germline-derived CDR1 and CDR2 are SGHAT and FQNNGV. V shed 5 bases, J shed 6 bases, and the junction held 9 bases outside the gene matches. The CDR3 has 16 amino acids. The data were produced by immunoSEQ multiplex PCR, yet TCRdb's version contains in-frame clones alone and is incomplete. The sample records about 120,000 clones, approximately 80% being singletons. The starting material was peripheral blood, obtained from a patient treated with radiotherapy plus ipilimumab. The receptor was isolated from a human donor with non-small cell lung cancer that progressed on radiotherapy plus ipilimumab. Some clones in this sample may be carry-over from other donors' samples. V gene TRBV11-2 combines with J gene TRBJ2-2; 10 positions match TRBD1. The CDR3 region has the DNA TGTGCCAGCAGCCCCCGACAGGGGGCGAATCCCGGGGAGCTGTTTTTT. Protein sequence: CASSPRQGANPGELFF.